These 16 T cell receptor beta chains came from one sample sequenced in a study of blood T cell repertoires in COVID-19. This table comes from immunoSEQ multiplex PCR, and its TCRdb copy is limited to in-frame clones, with some not included. The table has a few hundred thousand clones, around nine tenths seen once. The sample was peripheral blood. The source of these receptors is a human donor in a cohort sampled during active COVID-19.

This clone was detected only once. The chain couples TRBV5-1 to TRBJ2-7; D not certain. This CDR3 has 13 residues. CDR1 and CDR2 from the germline V gene are SGHRS and YFSETQ. V was trimmed by 4 bases and J by 5 bases, leaving 13 bases between them. The CDR3 here is CASSAALFNEQYF. The CDR3 nucleotides read TGCGCCAGCAGCGCGGCCCTATTCAACGAGCAGTACTTC.

The CDR3 reads CASSPTRTGWNEQFF. Written as DNA, the CDR3 is TGTGCCAGCTCACCTACCCGGACAGGGTGGAATGAGCAGTTCTTC. The chain recombines TRBV18 with TRBJ2-1; 8 nucleotides match TRBD1. CDR1 is KGHSH and CDR2 is LQKENI in the germline V gene. J lost 7 bases, V lost 3 bases, and 8 bases had no gene match. The CDR3 length is 15 residues.

Only one count was recorded for this clone. The J gene is TRBJ2-7, the V gene TRBV6-5; 10 nucleotides align to TRBD2. CDR3 length: 15 residues. V trimming: 6 bases; J trimming: 5 bases; junction bases outside the gene matches: 10. Germline CDR1 reads MNHEY; CDR2 reads SVGAGI. The CDR3 bases are TGTGCCAGCAGAGATGGACTAGCGGTTATGAACGAGCAGTACTTC. Its protein product is CASRDGLAVMNEQYF.

This sequence joins TRBV5-4 and TRBJ2-3; the D is unclear. Germline loops: CDR1 SGHNT, CDR2 YYREEE (reference sequence). The CDR3 spans 15 residues. V lost 4 bases and J 2 bases, leaving 14 bases between the germline ends. In DNA, the CDR3 is TGTGCCAGCAGCCCCGAACAGTACGCCACAGATACGCAGTATTTT. Translating it yields CASSPEQYATDTQYF.

J is TRBJ2-7 and V is TRBV28; tentatively, D is TRBD1 (5 bases). Germline V gene data show CDR1 as MDHEN and CDR2 as SYDVKM. This CDR3 is built from 12 residues. Trimming stripped 6 bases from V and 5 bases from J, with 11 bases between. The CDR3 loop is CASSTGTHEQYF. The CDR3 DNA sequence: TGTGCCAGCAGCACAGGTACCCACGAGCAGTACTTC.

This chain links TRBV28 with TRBJ1-2, with TRBD1 matching 8 bases. The germline V gene has CDR1 MDHEN and CDR2 SYDVKM. V shed 2 bases and J 8 bases; nucleotides not matched to a gene: 4. The CDR3 is 13 amino acids. CDR3 in amino acids: CASSLGQGLGYTF. For the CDR3, the DNA is TGTGCCAGCAGTTTAGGACAGGGCCTCGGCTACACCTTC.

V is TRBV27 and J is TRBJ2-3; D not resolved. V was clipped by 4 bases and J by 2 bases, with 10 bases between them. CDR3 size: 14 residues. CDR1 and CDR2 (germline): MNHEY, SMNVEV (reference sequence). CDR3 region: CASSYDGPTDTQYF. In nucleotides, the CDR3 is TGTGCCAGCAGTTACGATGGGCCCACAGATACGCAGTATTTT.

The sample holds one count of this clone. The chain is built from TRBV10-1 and TRBJ2-2; TRBD2 matches at 8 bases. The J segment lost 7 bases and the V segment lost 2 bases, leaving 3 bases of the junction unmatched. Germline assignment: CDR1 WNHNN and CDR2 SYGVQD (reference sequence). This CDR3 has 14 residues. The CDR3 reads CASSEGLAGGELFF. CDR3 DNA: TGCGCCAGCAGTGAGGGCCTAGCGGGCGGGGAGCTGTTTTTT.

V and J are TRBV3-1 (or the pseudogene TRBV3-2) and TRBJ1-1, with a weak D call TRBD1 (5 bases). The V end was cut by 1 base, the J end by 3 bases, with 9 bases between. Germline CDR1 reads LGHDT; CDR2 reads YNNKEL (reference sequence). The CDR3 loop spans 14 amino acids. The CDR3 nucleotides read TGTGCCAGCAGCCAAGTCTCGGGGGACACTGAAGCTTTCTTT. Residues: CASSQVSGDTEAFF.

The V call is TRBV6-1, the J call TRBJ2-1, with 11 bases fitting TRBD2. Germline CDR1 MNHNS, CDR2 SASEGT. CDR3 length: 16 residues. V dropped 4 bases and J dropped 5; count of bases not matched to a gene: 7. DNA for the CDR3: TGTGCCAGCAGTGCCATGGGACTAGCGGATCACAATGAGCAGTTCTTC. This translates into CASSAMGLADHNEQFF.

The chain employs TRBV6-5 and TRBJ1-2, with D hard to call. This CDR3 is built from 14 residues. V shed 5 bases and J shed 4 bases, with 14 bases lying between them. Germline values: CDR1 MNHEY, CDR2 SVGAGI. The CDR3 nucleotides are TGTGCCAGCAGTCCCCCGAGAGGAGGCTATGGCTACACCTTC. Translating it yields CASSPPRGGYGYTF.

V gene TRBV30 combines with J gene TRBJ2-5, with TRBD2 as a possible D gene (5 bases). From germline, CDR1 is GTSNPN and CDR2 SVGIG (reference sequence). The CDR3 length is 14 residues. Trimming removed 1 base from V and 7 bases from J, with 16 bases in between. CDR3 sequence: CAWSAISIRGTQYF. The CDR3 DNA sequence: TGTGCCTGGAGTGCCATCTCGATACGGGGGACCCAGTACTTC.

The chain is built from TRBV5-1 and TRBJ2-1; 8 bases match TRBD1. Per the germline V gene, CDR1 is SGHRS and CDR2 is YFSETQ. There are 16 residues in the CDR3. With V trimmed by 2 bases and J by 0 bases, 4 bases remained unmatched. The CDR3 is CASSLRQGSSYNEQFF. CDR3 sequence (DNA): TGCGCCAGCAGCTTAAGACAGGGGAGCTCCTACAATGAGCAGTTCTTC.

Points on this clone: Other DNA sequences in the same sample also yield this CDR3. The V gene is TRBV5-1, the J gene TRBJ1-1; TRBD1 might be the D (5 bases). The CDR3 is 15 residues long. Deletions cut 0 bases from V and 0 bases from J, with 9 bases between. CDR1 is SGHRS and CDR2 is YFSETQ in the germline V gene. CDR3: CASSLGQTMNTEAFF. As DNA, the CDR3 is TGCGCCAGCAGCTTGGGACAGACCATGAACACTGAAGCTTTCTTT.

The chain recombines TRBV4-1 with TRBJ1-4; D gene unclear. Looked up from germline, CDR1 is MGHRA and CDR2 is YSYEKL. The CDR3 contains 16 residues. Deletions cut 4 bases from V and 0 bases from J, with 12 bases between. CDR3 residues: CASSPLTGTTNEKLFF. The CDR3 nucleotides read TGCGCCAGCAGCCCCTTAACGGGGACAACTAATGAAAAACTGTTTTTT.

This clone appeared a single time. CDR3 residues: CASSLGPPRGNTGELFF. CDR3 nucleotide sequence: TGTGCCAGCAGCTTGGGTCCCCCCCGCGGGAACACCGGGGAGCTGTTTTTT. This sequence joins TRBV7-3 and TRBJ2-2, with D unclear. V dropped 3 bases and J dropped 1 base, with 15 bases sitting between them. The CDR3 totals 17 residues. Germline CDR1 is SGHTA and CDR2 is FQGTGA.